Presented here are 7 T cell receptor beta chains from one specimen sequenced in a study of blood T cells in healthy people across ages (dated by TCRdb to the mid-2010s). The receptor library was made with 5' RACE. For sequencing, an Illumina HiSeq 2500 was employed. A second PCR of about 7 to 12 cycles was run with a J-beta primer mix and a sample-barcoded 5' primer. TCRdb passed the public sequencing reads through fastp at Q25 and MiXCR, retaining productive beta sequences. Rows are combined by CDR3 protein, so each entry shows the most common genes and DNA. This sample is represented by roughly 700,000 distinct CDR3 sequences; approximately 49% of them were singletons. The ten largest clones represent 25% to 35% of the sample. The sequenced sample was blood. The receptors were sampled from a woman in her sixties in good health.

The genes are TRBV20-1 and TRBJ2-1; D gene unclear. The V gene lost 1 base and the J gene lost 10 bases, with 11 bases spanning the gap. The CDR3 extends over 12 amino acids. Germline assignment: CDR1 DFQATT and CDR2 SNEGSKA (reference sequence). The CDR3 DNA sequence: TGCAGTGCTAGAGCCGCGTATATAGAGCAGTTCTTC. It yields the protein CSARAAYIEQFF.

The chain employs TRBV18 and TRBJ2-3; perhaps TRBD1 as D (5 bases). V was pared by 8 bases and J by 6 bases, with 9 bases between. The germline V gene has CDR1 KGHSH and CDR2 LQKENI. The CDR3 totals 11 residues. CDR3 in DNA: TGTGCCAGCCAAGGGGCTGATACGCAGTATTTT. Encoded protein: CASQGADTQYF. The complete variable domain, with remaining parts taken from reference TRBV18 and TRBJ2-3, reads NAGVMQNPRHLVRRRGQEARLRCSPMKGHSHVYWYRQLPEEGLKFMVYLQKENIIDESGMPKERFSAEFPKEGPSILRIQQVVRGDSAAYFCASQGADTQYFGPGTRLTVL.

This clonotype appeared a few times. The rearrangement joins TRBV4-3 to TRBJ1-2; no clear D. The CDR3 is 13 residues long. V was trimmed by 1 base and J by 4 bases, leaving 7 bases between them. Germline loops: CDR1 LGHNA, CDR2 YSLEER. In DNA, the CDR3 is TGCGCCAGCAGCCAAGGATATGGCTATGGCTACACCTTC. It is translated as CASSQGYGYGYTF.

This chain joins TRBV5-1 and TRBJ2-3; 11 nucleotides line up with TRBD2. V lost 2 bases to trimming and J lost 6 bases; unmatched junction nucleotides: 8. There are 16 residues in the CDR3. Per the germline V gene, CDR1 is SGHRS and CDR2 is YFSETQ. The CDR3 bases are TGCGCCAGCAGCTTAACCCAACTAGCGGGAGTGGATACGCAGTATTTT. Translating gives CASSLTQLAGVDTQYF.

The CDR3 DNA sequence: TGTGCCAGCAGTCTAGCGGATAGCTCCTACAATGAGCAGTTCTTC. Its protein is CASSLADSSYNEQFF. The rearrangement links TRBV6-5 to TRBJ2-1; TRBD2 agrees at 7 bases. Germline CDR1 MNHEY, CDR2 SVGAGI. Trimming removed 5 bases from V and 0 bases from J; junction bases left unmatched: 4. The CDR3 covers 15 residues.

This clonotype was counted between two and nine times. Here the CDR3 reads CSVQPLGSKSYEQYF. CDR3 coding DNA: TGCAGCGTTCAACCACTAGGGTCTAAGTCCTACGAGCAGTACTTC. The chain is built from TRBV29-1 and TRBJ2-7; perhaps TRBD2 as D (5 bases). This CDR3 has 15 amino acids. From germline, CDR1 is SQVTM and CDR2 ANQGSEA. Trimming removed 5 bases at V and 1 base at J, with 18 bases between.

CDR3 residues: CASSPGTSNGETQYF. CDR3 DNA: TGTGCCAGCAGCCCGGGGACTAGCAACGGAGAGACCCAGTACTTC. The chain combines TRBV5-4 with TRBJ2-5, with 9 bases fitting TRBD2. Germline V lookup: CDR1 SGHNT, CDR2 YYREEE (reference sequence). CDR3 length: 15 amino acids. V lost 4 bases and J lost 4; bases outside the gene matches: 8.